This is a list of T cell receptor beta chains from one sample in a study of shared clonotypes between healthy human individuals. The table came from immunoSEQ multiplex PCR; TCRdb's copy has only in-frame clones and leaves some out. The sample lists about 2.1 million clones, about 93% occurring once. The sequenced sample consisted of naive CD8+ T cells from PBMCs. The receptors were sampled from a man aged 18 to 30 in good health. Some clones in this sample may be carry-over from other donors' samples. Each CDR3 is given with its conserved first and last residue. The D gene is left open where the match is weak. Clone size is given for some rows only: seen once, a few or many times, or a class if the clone is expanded.

D: .
V: TRBV9
J: TRBJ2-7
size: .
CDR3: CASSVNTVDEQYF
DNA: TGTGCCAGCAGCGTAAACACCGTGGATGAGCAGTACTTC

D: .
V: TRBV4-1
J: TRBJ2-7
size: few
CDR3: CASSQGGYEQYF
DNA: TGCGCCAGCAGCCAGGGGGGCTACGAGCAGTACTTC

D: .
V: TRBV9
J: TRBJ1-3
size: .
CDR3: CASSATGSDSGNTIYF
DNA: TGTGCCAGCAGCGCGACCGGTTCGGACTCTGGAAACACCATATATTTT

D: .
V: TRBV9
J: TRBJ1-2
size: .
CDR3: CASSVEVGEFYGYTF
DNA: TGTGCCAGCAGCGTAGAGGTCGGAGAATTCTATGGCTACACCTTC

D: TRBD1
V: TRBV28
J: TRBJ2-5
size: .
CDR3: CASSLGDRGQETQYF
DNA: TGTGCCAGCAGTTTGGGAGACAGGGGGCAAGAGACCCAGTACTTC

D: TRBD1
V: TRBV15
J: TRBJ2-7
size: once
CDR3: CATSIRRDRSSYEQYF
DNA: TGTGCCACCAGCATCAGACGGGACAGGAGCTCCTACGAGCAGTACTTC

D: .
V: TRBV5-6
J: TRBJ2-7
size: .
CDR3: CASSSGETPYEQYF
DNA: TGTGCCAGCAGCTCTGGAGAGACACCCTACGAGCAGTACTTC

D: TRBD2
V: TRBV15
J: TRBJ2-3
size: .
CDR3: CATSGGPSGDESTDTQYF
DNA: TGTGCCACCAGCGGGGGGCCTAGCGGGGACGAGAGCACAGATACGCAGTATTTT

D: TRBD1
V: TRBV7-9
J: TRBJ2-7
size: .
CDR3: CASSHQGELTYEQYF
DNA: TGTGCCAGCAGCCATCAGGGGGAGCTTACCTACGAGCAGTACTTC

D: .
V: TRBV10-1
J: TRBJ2-4
size: .
CDR3: CARPVRSRGNIQYF
DNA: TGCGCCAGGCCGGTGCGCTCCCGGGGAAACATTCAGTACTTC

D: .
V: TRBV6-5
J: TRBJ1-4
size: .
CDR3: CASSPRDWANEKLFF
DNA: TGTGCCAGCAGCCCCAGGGATTGGGCTAATGAAAAACTGTTTTTT

D: TRBD2
V: TRBV7-9
J: TRBJ2-1
size: .
CDR3: CASSLTSGIGDPYNEQFF
DNA: TGTGCCAGCAGCTTAACTAGCGGGATAGGGGATCCCTACAATGAGCAGTTCTTC

D: TRBD2
V: TRBV9
J: TRBJ2-2
size: .
CDR3: CASSVAASGRTGELFF
DNA: TGTGCCAGCAGCGTAGCCGCTAGCGGGAGAACCGGGGAGCTGTTTTTT

D: .
V: TRBV7-9
J: TRBJ2-4
size: .
CDR3: CASSSPLGQGNIQYF
DNA: TGTGCCAGCAGCTCACCATTAGGGCAGGGAAACATTCAGTACTTC

D: .
V: TRBV9
J: TRBJ2-3
size: .
CDR3: CASSAGFFTDTQYF
DNA: TGTGCCAGCAGCGCAGGGTTTTTCACAGATACGCAGTATTTT

D: TRBD2
V: TRBV30
J: TRBJ2-7
size: .
CDR3: CAWILAGSYEQYF
DNA: TGTGCCTGGATACTAGCGGGGTCCTACGAGCAGTACTTC

D: TRBD2
V: TRBV4-1
J: TRBJ2-2
size: .
CDR3: CASSQLTSGLLGTGELFF
DNA: TGCGCCAGCAGCCAACTAACTAGCGGCCTTCTCGGCACCGGGGAGCTGTTTTTT

D: TRBD1
V: TRBV19
J: TRBJ1-1
size: few
CDR3: CASRTGVTEAFF
DNA: TGTGCCAGTAGAACAGGGGTAACTGAAGCTTTCTTT

D: .
V: TRBV29-1
J: TRBJ2-7
size: once
CDR3: CSVEGSLLNPYEQYF
DNA: TGCAGCGTTGAAGGCAGCCTCCTAAACCCCTACGAGCAGTACTTC

D: TRBD1
V: TRBV7-6
J: TRBJ2-1
size: .
CDR3: CASSSSSGTGGYNEQFF
DNA: TGTGCCAGCAGCTCCTCCTCCGGGACAGGGGGCTACAATGAGCAGTTCTTC

D: .
V: TRBV9
J: TRBJ2-2
size: once
CDR3: CASSPRGALTGELFF
DNA: TGTGCCAGCAGCCCCCGCGGGGCTCTCACCGGGGAGCTGTTTTTT

D: TRBD1
V: TRBV29-1
J: TRBJ2-5
size: .
CDR3: CSVDQQGYETQYF
DNA: TGCAGCGTTGATCAACAGGGGTATGAGACCCAGTACTTC

D: .
V: TRBV11-2
J: TRBJ2-7
size: .
CDR3: CASSPWLRGQATEQYF
DNA: TGTGCCAGCAGCCCCTGGTTAAGGGGCCAGGCTACGGAGCAGTACTTC

D: .
V: TRBV15
J: TRBJ2-1
size: .
CDR3: CATSGVSYNEQFF
DNA: TGTGCCACCAGTGGGGTTTCCTACAATGAGCAGTTCTTC

D: TRBD2
V: TRBV11-2
J: TRBJ2-7
size: .
CDR3: CASSPGTRRSLIYEQYF
DNA: TGTGCCAGCAGCCCCGGGACTAGAAGGTCCTTAATCTACGAGCAGTACTTC

D: .
V: TRBV29-1
J: TRBJ2-7
size: .
CDR3: CSAAGTFYPYEQYF
DNA: TGCAGCGCTGCCGGGACATTCTACCCCTACGAGCAGTACTTC

D: TRBD1
V: TRBV7-6
J: TRBJ2-5
size: .
CDR3: CASSRDRGRQETQYF
DNA: TGTGCCAGCAGCAGAGACAGGGGTCGGCAAGAGACCCAGTACTTC

D: .
V: TRBV7-9
J: TRBJ1-2
size: once
CDR3: CASSLTGTFNYGYTF
DNA: TGTGCCAGCAGCTTGACCGGGACCTTCAACTATGGCTACACCTTC

D: .
V: TRBV10-3
J: TRBJ2-7
size: .
CDR3: CAITEGTYYEQYF
DNA: TGTGCCATCACGGAGGGGACCTACTACGAGCAGTACTTC

D: TRBD1
V: TRBV28
J: TRBJ1-5
size: .
CDR3: CASSSFRTGVKQPQHF
DNA: TGTGCCAGCAGTTCTTTTCGGACAGGGGTTAAGCAGCCCCAGCATTTT

D: TRBD2
V: TRBV9
J: TRBJ2-7
size: .
CDR3: CASSGSSGSLFEQYF
DNA: TGTGCCAGCAGCGGTTCTAGCGGGAGTTTGTTCGAGCAGTACTTC

D: .
V: TRBV18
J: TRBJ2-1
size: once
CDR3: CASSRGGVESYNEQFF
DNA: TGTGCCAGCTCACGAGGCGGGGTAGAGTCCTACAATGAGCAGTTCTTC

D: .
V: TRBV29-1
J: TRBJ2-7
size: .
CDR3: CSVEEASYEQYF
DNA: TGCAGCGTTGAAGAAGCTTCCTACGAGCAGTACTTC

D: .
V: TRBV4-1
J: TRBJ2-5
size: .
CDR3: CASSRDHSRETQYF
DNA: TGCGCCAGCAGCCGAGACCACTCCAGGGAGACCCAGTACTTC

D: TRBD1
V: TRBV10-3
J: TRBJ1-2
size: .
CDR3: CATSQGEGFGYGYTF
DNA: TGTGCCACCTCACAGGGGGAGGGCTTTGGCTATGGCTACACCTTC

D: TRBD1
V: TRBV13
J: TRBJ2-1
size: .
CDR3: CASSPPTGGADNEQFF
DNA: TGTGCCAGCAGCCCCCCGACAGGGGGCGCGGACAATGAGCAGTTCTTC

D: .
V: TRBV5-1
J: TRBJ2-7
size: .
CDR3: CASSRAQGLSGSYEQYF
DNA: TGCGCCAGCAGCCGGGCTCAGGGCTTGTCGGGCTCCTACGAGCAGTACTTC

D: TRBD2
V: TRBV19
J: TRBJ2-7
size: .
CDR3: CASSTLAEPYEQYF
DNA: TGTGCCAGTAGTACGCTAGCGGAACCTTACGAGCAGTACTTC

D: TRBD1
V: TRBV9
J: TRBJ2-7
size: .
CDR3: CASSVGDSSGAHEQYF
DNA: TGTGCCAGCAGCGTAGGGGACAGCTCTGGGGCCCACGAGCAGTACTTC

D: .
V: TRBV7-7
J: TRBJ2-3
size: .
CDR3: CASSPYLNDYTDTQYF
DNA: TGTGCCAGCAGCCCCTACCTCAACGACTACACAGATACGCAGTATTTT

D: .
V: TRBV6-6
J: TRBJ2-7
size: .
CDR3: CASSSEEGDEQYF
DNA: TGTGCCAGCAGTTCCGAAGAGGGGGACGAGCAGTACTTC

D: .
V: TRBV6-1
J: TRBJ2-2
size: .
CDR3: CASTTPAGSTGELFF
DNA: TGTGCCAGCACCACACCCGCAGGGAGCACCGGGGAGCTGTTTTTT

D: TRBD2
V: TRBV15
J: TRBJ2-3
size: .
CDR3: CATSRGSTLAGGTDTQYF
DNA: TGTGCCACCAGCAGAGGATCTACTCTAGCGGGAGGAACAGATACGCAGTATTTT

D: .
V: TRBV5-1
J: TRBJ2-3
size: .
CDR3: CASSAVDREEADTQYF
DNA: TGCGCCAGCAGTGCAGTCGACAGGGAGGAGGCAGATACGCAGTATTTT

D: TRBD2
V: TRBV7-2
J: TRBJ2-7
size: .
CDR3: CASSFSGTEQYF
DNA: TGTGCCAGCAGCTTTAGCGGGACGGAGCAGTACTTC

D: .
V: TRBV2
J: TRBJ1-1
size: .
CDR3: CASSRAEPYMNTEAFF
DNA: TGTGCCAGCAGTAGGGCCGAACCCTACATGAACACTGAAGCTTTCTTT

D: .
V: TRBV29-1
J: TRBJ1-1
size: .
CDR3: CSVIGQSYTEAFF
DNA: TGCAGCGTGATAGGACAGAGCTACACTGAAGCTTTCTTT

D: TRBD1
V: TRBV28
J: TRBJ2-2
size: .
CDR3: CASSFEGGTPFGELFF
DNA: TGTGCCAGCAGTTTCGAAGGGGGCACCCCTTTCGGGGAGCTGTTTTTT

D: .
V: TRBV6-1
J: TRBJ2-5
size: .
CDR3: CASNLLRDFGETQYF
DNA: TGTGCCAGCAATCTTCTAAGGGACTTTGGAGAGACCCAGTACTTC

D: .
V: TRBV12-5
J: TRBJ2-1
size: .
CDR3: CASGLGGAHEQFF
DNA: TGTGCTAGTGGTTTAGGGGGGGCGCATGAGCAGTTCTTC

D: .
V: TRBV4-3
J: TRBJ1-5
size: few
CDR3: CASSQDNTARNQPQHF
DNA: TGCGCCAGCAGCCAAGATAATACGGCCAGGAATCAGCCCCAGCATTTT

D: TRBD2
V: TRBV27
J: TRBJ2-2
size: .
CDR3: CASSLAHPGLAAVPNTGELFF
DNA: TGTGCCAGCAGTTTAGCACATCCGGGACTAGCGGCAGTTCCGAACACCGGGGAGCTGTTTTTT

D: .
V: TRBV5-6
J: TRBJ1-3
size: .
CDR3: CASSIGTVSGNTIYF
DNA: TGTGCCAGCAGCATCGGGACGGTCTCTGGAAACACCATATATTTT

D: .
V: TRBV7-9
J: TRBJ2-2
size: .
CDR3: CASNEPGVGTGELFF
DNA: TGTGCCAGCAACGAACCCGGGGTGGGGACCGGGGAGCTGTTTTTT

D: TRBD1
V: TRBV6-6
J: TRBJ1-3
size: .
CDR3: CASSKGDRGNTIYF
DNA: TGTGCCAGCAGCAAAGGGGACAGGGGAAACACCATATATTTT

D: .
V: TRBV4-3
J: TRBJ1-1
size: few
CDR3: CASSQGEGRDTEAFF
DNA: TGCGCCAGCAGCCAAGGGGAGGGACGGGACACTGAAGCTTTCTTT

D: TRBD1
V: TRBV10-3
J: TRBJ2-3
size: .
CDR3: CAISVDRDTSTDTQYF
DNA: TGTGCCATCAGTGTCGACAGGGACACGAGCACAGATACGCAGTATTTT

D: .
V: TRBV14
J: TRBJ1-3
size: .
CDR3: CASSQDWSSGNTIYF
DNA: TGTGCCAGCAGCCAAGATTGGAGTTCTGGAAACACCATATATTTT

D: TRBD1
V: TRBV27
J: TRBJ1-5
size: .
CDR3: CASSPRQGDQPQHF
DNA: TGTGCCAGCAGTCCTCGACAGGGGGATCAGCCCCAGCATTTT

D: TRBD1
V: TRBV4-3
J: TRBJ1-2
size: once
CDR3: CASSQDPRSEAGGYWNYGYTF
DNA: TGCGCCAGCAGCCAAGATCCGCGTTCCGAGGCAGGGGGCTATTGGAACTATGGCTACACCTTC